The 14 T cell receptor beta chains reported below all come from one sample, sequenced in a study of cytomegalovirus exposure and HLA in healthy donors. 60 Vbeta and 13 Jbeta primers were used in PCR. The repertoire was sequenced with immunoSEQ multiplex PCR; TCRdb's copy has only in-frame clones and lacks some. The sample holds about 200,000 clones, 82% seen once. Sequenced input: PBMCs. The receptor source for this set is a middle-aged man in good health and CMV-seropositive.

The chain uses TRBV14 and TRBJ1-5; 7 nucleotides align to TRBD1. V was clipped by 3 bases and J by 1 base; unmatched bases: 9. CDR1 and CDR2 from the germline V gene are SGHDN and FVKESK. CDR3 length equals 17 residues. CDR3 bases: TGTGCCAGCAGCCATAATGACAGGGCGCGCAGCAATCAGCCCCAGCATTTT. Amino acid sequence: CASSHNDRARSNQPQHF.

This chain connects TRBV27 to TRBJ2-2; D not resolved. The CDR3 is 12 amino acids. V lost 6 bases to trimming and J lost 4 bases, with 6 bases between them. Germline CDR1 MNHEY, CDR2 SMNVEV (reference sequence). The CDR3 bases are TGTGCCAGCAGCCAGTTCACCGGGGAGCTGTTTTTT. Translated: CASSQFTGELFF.

The chain employs TRBV5-6 and TRBJ2-1; 12 positions agree with TRBD2. The length of the CDR3 is 16 residues. Trimming at V came to 4 bases and at J to 4 bases, leaving 6 bases not matched to a gene. Germline loops: CDR1 SGHDT, CDR2 YYEEEE. The CDR3 DNA is TGTGCCAGCAGCACAAGGACTAGCGGGACATACAATGAGCAGTTCTTC. Translated: CASSTRTSGTYNEQFF.

V usage is TRBV5-1 and J usage is TRBJ2-1; 7 bases agree with TRBD1. CDR1 SGHRS and CDR2 YFSETQ come from the germline V gene. V lost 0 bases and J lost 6; bases outside the gene matches: 3. This CDR3 region has 14 residues. In DNA, the CDR3 is TGCGCCAGCAGCTTGGTGACAGGGAGCAATGAGCAGTTCTTC. Protein: CASSLVTGSNEQFF.

The CDR3 sequence is CASADRGNTEAFF. The CDR3 DNA sequence: TGCGCCAGCGCCGACAGGGGGAACACTGAAGCTTTCTTT. This chain connects TRBV10-2 to TRBJ1-1, with TRBD1 matching 8 bases. Losses at the gene ends were 8 bases for V and 1 base for J; bases not matched to a gene: 3. CDR1 is WSHSY, CDR2 SAAADI, per germline. The CDR3 is 13 residues long.

The CDR3 reads CASSHTPSGTSPDNEQFF. As DNA, the CDR3 is TGTGCCAGCAGCCACACACCCTCCGGGACTAGCCCAGACAATGAGCAGTTCTTC. The chain employs TRBV7-9 and TRBJ2-1; 9 bases match TRBD2. The ends lost 5 bases at V and 5 bases at J; junction bases unmatched: 16. The CDR3 extends over 18 amino acids. Germline V gene data show CDR1 as SEHNR and CDR2 as FQNEAQ (reference sequence).

V usage is TRBV15 and J usage is TRBJ1-2; 11 bases fit TRBD1. Germline CDR1 and CDR2: LNHNV and YYDKDF (reference sequence). The V segment lost 0 bases and the J segment 8 bases; nucleotides outside the gene matches: 5. The CDR3 runs 15 residues. CDR3 protein: CATSRELGQGGGYTF. CDR3 bases: TGTGCCACCAGCAGAGAGCTGGGACAGGGGGGGGGCTACACCTTC. Complete variable domain (other parts from reference TRBV15 and TRBJ1-2): DAMVIQNPRYQVTQFGKPVTLSCSQTLNHNVMYWYQQKSSQAPKLLFHYYDKDFNNEADTPDNFQSRRPNTSFCFLDIRSPGLGDTAMYLCATSRELGQGGGYTFGSGTRLTVV.

This sequence joins TRBV20-1 and TRBJ2-7; D may be TRBD2 (5 bases). This CDR3 has 11 amino acids. V dropped 5 bases and J dropped 6 bases, with 11 bases sitting between them. The germline gives CDR1 DFQATT, CDR2 SNEGSKA (reference sequence). Here the CDR3 DNA reads TGCAGTGCTGTTCAGAGCGGCGAGCAGTACGTC. Translating gives CSAVQSGEQYV.

The J gene is TRBJ1-1, the V gene TRBV5-1; D ambiguous. The V and J ends lost 0 bases and 0 bases respectively, with 18 bases between them. The CDR3 runs 18 residues. Germline V gene data show CDR1 as SGHRS and CDR2 as YFSETQ. CDR3 bases: TGCGCCAGCAGCTTGGGGTGGAGGGAGGGTGCGGTGAACACTGAAGCTTTCTTT. Encoded protein: CASSLGWREGAVNTEAFF.

This clone was seen a few times. The chain carries TRBV19 and TRBJ1-5, with D tentatively TRBD1 (6 bases). This CDR3 is 16 amino acids long. Deletions cut 4 bases from V and 0 bases from J, with 13 bases between. The germline V gene has CDR1 LNHDA and CDR2 SQIVND (reference sequence). The CDR3 is CASSTLQGISNQPQHF. The CDR3 nucleotides read TGTGCCAGTAGTACCCTGCAGGGGATTAGCAATCAGCCCCAGCATTTT.

This clone showed up just a few times. The gene calls are TRBV11-2 and TRBJ2-1; tentatively, D is TRBD2 (5 bases). CDR1 is SGHAT, CDR2 FQNNGV, per germline. The CDR3 runs 15 residues. Trimming stripped 7 bases from V and 3 bases from J, with 16 bases between. DNA for the CDR3: TGTGCCAGCACCAAGGCGGAGGTATTCTACAATGAGCAGTTCTTC. Its translation is CASTKAEVFYNEQFF.

This clone came up once. One junction end does not reproduce the germline sequence, and a read error may be involved. The V and J genes are TRBV7-7 and TRBJ2-1, with 8 bases that match TRBD1. The CDR3 covers 15 residues. CDR1 SSHAT and CDR2 FNYEAQ come from the germline V gene (reference sequence). This chain's CDR3 is CASSLATGQGNEQFF. DNA of the CDR3: TGTGCTAGCAGCTTAGCGACAGGACAGGGCAATGAGCAGTTCTTC.

In this sample, this clone turned up once. The chain recombines TRBV10-1 with TRBJ2-2; unclear D gene. Trimming removed 3 bases at V and 6 bases at J, with 17 bases between. This CDR3 is built from 16 residues. Germline CDR1 reads WNHNN; CDR2 reads SYGVQD (reference sequence). The DNA of the CDR3 is TGCGCCAGCAGTGACGTCCGGAGTAGTCTTCCCGGGGAGCTGTTTTTT. Amino acids: CASSDVRSSLPGELFF.

This chain joins TRBV6-5 and TRBJ1-1; D unresolved. The CDR3 is made up of 13 amino acids. V was pared by 0 bases and J by 10 bases, with 12 bases between. From germline, CDR1 is MNHEY and CDR2 SVGAGI. The CDR3 protein is CASSYSRGIGAFF. The CDR3 nucleotides read TGTGCCAGCAGTTACTCCAGAGGGATTGGAGCTTTCTTT.